The rows below give T cell receptor beta chains drawn from one sample of a study of T cell responses to AZD1222 COVID-19 vaccine. Here immunoSEQ multiplex PCR was the method, and the copy in TCRdb shows in-frame clones only, minus some. This sample yields around 120,000 clones, of which 88% are seen a single time; about 3.3% belongs to the top ten. Sequencing was performed on peripheral blood, taken 28 days after the second AZD1222 dose. The source is an adult who received the AZD1222 COVID-19 vaccine. CDR3s include the opening cysteine and the closing phenylalanine or tryptophan. A D gene is named only where the DNA matches it firmly. The size of a clone is reported for some rows only, either as once, few or many, or as a class for expanded clones.

CAITPGQGGLETQYF,TGTGCCATCACTCCAGGACAGGGCGGACTAGAGACCCAGTACTTC,NA,TRBD1,TRBJ2-5,TRBV10-3
CASSLAGLAGEQFF,TGTGCCAGCAGTTTAGCCGGACTAGCGGGCGAGCAGTTCTTC,NA,TRBD2,TRBJ2-1,TRBV27
CASSSGLGGELFF,TGTGCCAGCAGTTCGGGACTCGGCGGGGAGCTGTTTTTT,NA,NA,TRBJ2-2,TRBV27
CAITAGLADEQYF,TGTGCCATCACCGCGGGACTAGCGGACGAGCAGTACTTC,NA,TRBD2,TRBJ2-7,TRBV10-3
CASSEGPGNQPQHF,TGTGCCAGCAGTGAAGGGCCGGGCAATCAGCCCCAGCATTTT,few,NA,TRBJ1-5,TRBV6-1
CASTRASVGGANYGYTF,TGTGCCAGCACCCGGGCCAGTGTGGGCGGAGCTAACTATGGCTACACCTTC,NA,NA,TRBJ1-2,TRBV7-2
CASSATGGQSNQPQHF,TGTGCCAGCAGTGCGACAGGGGGCCAAAGCAATCAGCCCCAGCATTTT,NA,TRBD1,TRBJ1-5,TRBV6-1
CASSTWGTKFYEQYF,TGTGCCAGCAGCACATGGGGGACAAAATTCTACGAGCAGTACTTC,NA,NA,TRBJ2-7,TRBV7-9
CASSWQGGNTEAFF,TGTGCCAGCAGCTGGCAGGGGGGGAACACTGAAGCTTTCTTT,NA,TRBD1,TRBJ1-1,TRBV5-5
CASSQSQGNTGELFF,TGTGCCAGCAGCCAATCGCAGGGGAACACCGGGGAGCTGTTTTTT,NA,NA,TRBJ2-2,TRBV16
CASSSDGYEQYF,TGTGCCAGCAGCAGCGACGGGTACGAGCAGTACTTC,NA,NA,TRBJ2-7,TRBV5-4
CASRDRYGYTF,TGTGCCAGTAGGGACAGGTATGGCTACACCTTC,NA,TRBD1,TRBJ1-2,TRBV19
CASSLGRTATTEAFF,TGTGCCAGCAGCTTAGGGAGGACAGCGACTACTGAAGCTTTCTTT,NA,NA,TRBJ1-1,TRBV7-6
CATSRPTLAGGPRSSYEQYF,TGTGCCACCAGCAGACCTACCCTAGCGGGAGGGCCTCGAAGCTCCTACGAGCAGTACTTC,NA,TRBD2,TRBJ2-7,TRBV15
CASSLAGAGANEKLFF,TGTGCTAGCAGCTTAGCAGGGGCCGGGGCTAATGAAAAACTGTTTTTT,NA,NA,TRBJ1-4,TRBV7-7